The 18 T cell receptor beta chains below come from one sample, sequenced in a study of regulatory T cells in long-lasting Graves disease. Arm-PCR with iRepertoire HTBI primers amplified the CDR3 regions for these TCR beta libraries. TCRdb reprocessed the multiplex PCR reads with MiXCR, giving one entry per CDR3 protein. The sample has about 500,000 distinct CDR3 sequences; about 11% are singletons. The time point was: newly diagnosed GD, antithyroid drugs for less than 3 months. Isolated PBMC RNA provided the starting material for the TCR library. This same sample was also taken into another study, of T cells in Graves' hyperthyroidism and ophthalmopathy.

This material consisted of peripheral blood mononuclear cells (PBMCs), taken at new diagnosis, from a patient treated with antithyroid drugs. The source of these receptors is a young woman with Graves disease.

At least ten counts were recorded for this clonotype. This chain links TRBV12-3 or TRBV12-4 with TRBJ2-6; tentative D call: TRBD2 (6 bases). The CDR3 runs 15 residues. The V gene lost 3 bases and the J gene lost 0 bases, with 6 bases spanning the gap. The CDR3 reads CASSLRDSGANVLTF. Written as DNA, the CDR3 is TGTGCCAGCAGTTTGCGGGACTCTGGGGCCAACGTCCTGACTTTC.

The sample holds many counts of this clonotype. The rearrangement links TRBV30 to TRBJ2-4; no reliable D call. Germline V gene sequence: CDR1 GTSNPN, CDR2 SVGIG (reference sequence). CDR3 length equals 13 residues. V was shortened by 1 base and J by 6 bases, with 10 bases between the two germline ends. The CDR3 bases are TGTGCCTGGAGTGACGGGTTCCTAAACATTCAGTACTTC. Protein sequence: CAWSDGFLNIQYF.

This clonotype was counted many times. The gene calls are TRBV19 and TRBJ2-5, with D perhaps TRBD2 (5 bases). The CDR3 sequence is 13 residues long. Germline V gene sequence: CDR1 LNHDA, CDR2 SQIVND (reference sequence). The V gene lost 7 bases and the J gene lost 2 bases, with 11 bases spanning the gap. For the CDR3, the DNA is TGTGCCAGTAAGAGGACTTTTCAAGAGACCCAGTACTTC. Translation: CASKRTFQETQYF.

This clonotype came up many times. This chain uses TRBV5-5 with TRBJ2-3; D is uncertain. CDR3 length: 14 amino acids. V lost 3 bases to trimming and J lost 0 bases, with 8 bases between them. CDR1 is SGHKS, CDR2 YYEKEE, per germline (reference sequence). The CDR3 sequence: CASSWELSTDTQYF. For the CDR3, the DNA is TGTGCCAGCAGCTGGGAACTCAGCACAGATACGCAGTATTTT.

Many counts were recorded for this clonotype. The J gene is TRBJ1-4, the V gene TRBV28; 7 nucleotides agree with TRBD1. Germline-derived CDR1 and CDR2 are MDHEN and SYDVKM. This CDR3 has 13 residues. The V and J ends lost 6 bases and 5 bases, in that order; junction bases with no gene match: 3. The CDR3 sequence: CASRGTENEKLFF. The CDR3, as DNA: TGTGCCAGCAGGGGGACAGAGAATGAAAAACTGTTTTTT.

The V and J genes are TRBV4-3 and TRBJ2-7; D gene unclear. There are 14 residues in the CDR3. The germline V and J ends were trimmed by 0 bases and 4 bases, with 10 bases remaining between them. Germline CDR1 and CDR2: LGHNA and YSLEER. The CDR3 loop reads CASSQEAENYEQYF. DNA of the CDR3: TGCGCCAGCAGCCAAGAAGCTGAGAATTACGAGCAGTACTTC.

The rearrangement uses TRBV11-2 and TRBJ2-2, with 14 bases lining up with TRBD2. The CDR3 extends over 18 amino acids. Germline loops: CDR1 SGHAT, CDR2 FQNNGV. Germline trimming cut 3 bases from V and 4 bases from J; bases unmatched to any gene: 7. CDR3 in DNA: TGTGCCAGCAGCTTGGCCTGGACTAGCGGGGGGTCCACCGGGGAGCTGTTTTTT. Encoded protein: CASSLAWTSGGSTGELFF.

This clonotype was counted many times. The rearrangement uses TRBV27 and TRBJ1-4, with a tentative D call TRBD1 (6 bases). Looked up from germline, CDR1 is MNHEY and CDR2 is SMNVEV (reference sequence). The CDR3 sequence is 14 residues long. The V gene lost 8 bases and the J gene lost 6 bases, with 16 bases spanning the gap. CDR3 loop: CASAGWAGDEKLFF. For the CDR3, the DNA is TGTGCCAGCGCGGGTTGGGCAGGGGATGAAAAACTGTTTTTT.

To note about this clonotype: Since the CDR3 does not end with the conserved phenylalanine or tryptophan, this likely comes from a read error. CDR3 loop: CASAGGESQPQHL. The CDR3 DNA is TGTGCCAGCGCGGGAGGGGAGAGTCAGCCCCAGCATCTT. The V call is TRBV6-2 or TRBV6-3, the J call TRBJ1-5, with a possible D match to TRBD1 (5 bases). The V and J ends lost 8 bases and 6 bases respectively, with 14 bases between them. Germline CDR1 reads MNHEY; CDR2 reads SVGEGT. The CDR3 is 13 residues long.

This clonotype was recorded many times. CDR3 protein: CASSWTWASGVDTDTQYF. The DNA of the CDR3 is TGTGCCAGCAGTTGGACGTGGGCTAGCGGGGTGGACACAGATACGCAGTATTTT. The genes are TRBV28 and TRBJ2-3; TRBD2 agrees at 9 bases. This CDR3 spans 18 amino acids. The V segment lost 4 bases and the J segment 2 bases; nucleotides outside the gene matches: 13. Germline V lookup: CDR1 MDHEN, CDR2 SYDVKM.

This clonotype showed up many times. The chain has TRBV3-1 and TRBJ1-4; D is unresolved. The ends were cut back, 4 bases at V and 5 bases at J, with 8 bases in the middle. This CDR3 comprises 13 residues. CDR1 is LGHDT and CDR2 is YNNKEL in the germline V gene (reference sequence). CDR3 in amino acids: CASSRPQNEKLFF. CDR3 nucleotides: TGTGCCAGCAGCCGCCCCCAGAATGAAAAACTGTTTTTT.

This clonotype occurred many times. The chain links TRBV7-3 to TRBJ2-7; D is undetermined. The V end lost 1 base, the J end lost 0 bases, and 7 bases lay between the germline ends. Germline CDR1 and CDR2: SGHTA and FQGTGA. CDR3 length equals 14 residues. Here the CDR3 DNA reads TGTGCCAGCAGCTTAATCCCGCTCTCCTACGAGCAGTACTTC. Its translation: CASSLIPLSYEQYF.

This clonotype was recorded many times. The chain recombines TRBV4-1 with TRBJ2-3; D unresolved. Germline-derived CDR1 and CDR2 are MGHRA and YSYEKL. The CDR3 is 13 amino acids. The V end was cut by 1 base, the J end by 8 bases, with 10 bases between. CDR3 amino acids: CASSQVAVGTQYF. CDR3 sequence (DNA): TGCGCCAGCAGCCAAGTCGCCGTTGGTACGCAGTATTTT.

This clonotype was counted at least ten times. V gene TRBV7-2 combines with J gene TRBJ2-7; TRBD2 agrees at 11 bases. The CDR3 sequence is 16 residues long. With V trimmed by 3 bases and J by 2 bases, 6 bases remained unmatched. CDR1 SGHTA and CDR2 FQGNSA come from the germline V gene. CDR3: CASSFTLAGGPYEQYF. As DNA, the CDR3 is TGTGCCAGCAGCTTCACTCTAGCGGGAGGCCCCTACGAGCAGTACTTC.

This clonotype was counted ten times or more. The chain employs TRBV6-5 and TRBJ2-1, with a tentative D call TRBD2 (5 bases). CDR1 and CDR2 from the germline V gene are MNHEY and SVGAGI. The V end lost 0 bases, the J end lost 4 bases, and 16 bases lay between the germline ends. The length of the CDR3 is 17 residues. The DNA for the CDR3 is TGTGCCAGCAGTTACTCCCTTGTAACCCCGGGATACAATGAGCAGTTCTTC. It yields the protein CASSYSLVTPGYNEQFF.

This clonotype has more than one count but fewer than ten. The gene calls are TRBV6-1 and TRBJ2-7; 10 bases are shared with TRBD1. CDR1 and CDR2 from the germline V gene are MNHNS and SASEGT. Trimming cost V 2 bases and J 2 bases; bases outside gene matches: 3. The CDR3 has 15 amino acids. The CDR3 coding sequence is TGTGCCAGCAGTGAACGTGGGACAGGGGCCTACGAGCAGTACTTC. This encodes CASSERGTGAYEQYF.

This clonotype turned up a few times. The V and J genes are TRBV29-1 and TRBJ1-2; D is unresolved. Germline CDR1 reads SQVTM; CDR2 reads ANQGSEA. This CDR3 has 14 residues. The ends were cut back, 0 bases at V and 5 bases at J, with 13 bases in the middle. As DNA, the CDR3 is TGCAGCGTTGAAGATCCCGAGAAGCCGTATGGCTACACCTTC. As protein: CSVEDPEKPYGYTF.

This clonotype has a count of ten or more. The chain uses TRBV2 and TRBJ1-2; D gene uncertain. Trimming took 8 bases from V and 3 from J, leaving 16 bases between them. Germline V gene data show CDR1 as SNHLY and CDR2 as FYNNEI. This CDR3 has 14 residues. DNA for the CDR3: TGTGCCAGCCTCCTTCAAGGAGGCTACTATGGCTACACCTTC. This encodes CASLLQGGYYGYTF.